This entry features one TCR beta chain sequence. Its target is not known. One end of the junction varies from germline; a read error may be responsible. The data belong to a study of T-cell reconstitution after alpha-beta-depleted transplantation in children. Study-level findings and limits: As was reported, about two months after transplant, alpha-beta T cells came from several hundred expanded graft clones. Newly produced T cells mostly provided counts and TCRbeta diversity after one year, as hyperexpanded clones declined. Elevated TCRbeta diversity at day 60 was traced, in some patients, to surviving recipient T cells and thymic progenitors.

Preparation of the TCRbeta library was carried out with unique molecular identifiers. Using its own MiXCR run on the PCR reads, TCRdb lists one record per CDR3 protein. The data show 450,000 to 550,000 distinct CDR3 sequences, roughly an eighth seen once. This CDR3 comprises 14 residues. CDR1 is MGHRA and CDR2 is YSYEKL in the germline V gene. This material consisted of PBMCs, mostly from graft donor cells, taken 180 days after TCRalphabeta/CD19-depleted stem cell transplant. This clonotype was obtained from a female patient aged 2 to 10 who had a stem cell transplant for aplastic anemia, so the T cells may come from the graft donor. The V gene is TRBV4-1, the J gene TRBJ1-4; D unresolved. CDR3 in DNA: TGCGCCAGCAGCCAAGATTTACGGGATGAAAACCTGTTTTTT. Protein: CASSQDLRDENLFF.